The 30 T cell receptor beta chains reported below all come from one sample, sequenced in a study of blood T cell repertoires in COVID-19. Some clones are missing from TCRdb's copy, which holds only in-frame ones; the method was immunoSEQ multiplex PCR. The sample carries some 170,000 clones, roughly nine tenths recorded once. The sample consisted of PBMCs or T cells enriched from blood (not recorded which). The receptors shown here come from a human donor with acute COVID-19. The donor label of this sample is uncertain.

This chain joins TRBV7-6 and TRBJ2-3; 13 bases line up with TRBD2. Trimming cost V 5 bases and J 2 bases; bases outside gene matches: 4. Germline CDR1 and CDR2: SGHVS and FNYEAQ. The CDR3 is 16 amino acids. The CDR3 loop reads CASSLGTSGATDTQYF. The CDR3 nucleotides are TGTGCCAGCAGCCTAGGGACTAGCGGGGCCACAGATACGCAGTATTTT.

This chain's CDR3 is CASSLMQGGFTGELFF. Written as DNA, the CDR3 is TGCGCCAGCAGCTTGATGCAGGGGGGATTCACCGGGGAGCTGTTTTTT. The chain has TRBV5-1 and TRBJ2-2, with D tentatively TRBD1 (7 bases). V lost 1 base and J lost 4, with 14 bases in between. CDR1 and CDR2 from the germline V gene are SGHRS and YFSETQ. The length of the CDR3 is 16 residues.

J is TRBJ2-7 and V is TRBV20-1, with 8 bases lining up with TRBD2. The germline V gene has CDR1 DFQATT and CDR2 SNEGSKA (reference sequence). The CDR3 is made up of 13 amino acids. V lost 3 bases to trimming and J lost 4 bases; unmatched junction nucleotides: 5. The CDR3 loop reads CSASSGGWYEQYF. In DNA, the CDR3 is TGCAGTGCTAGTTCGGGGGGGTGGTACGAGCAGTACTTC.

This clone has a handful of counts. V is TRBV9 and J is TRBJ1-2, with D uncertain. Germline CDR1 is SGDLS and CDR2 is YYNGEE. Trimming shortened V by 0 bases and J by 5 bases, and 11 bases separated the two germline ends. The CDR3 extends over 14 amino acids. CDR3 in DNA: TGTGCCAGCAGCGTAGAAGGCCGGACTTATGGCTACACCTTC. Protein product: CASSVEGRTYGYTF.

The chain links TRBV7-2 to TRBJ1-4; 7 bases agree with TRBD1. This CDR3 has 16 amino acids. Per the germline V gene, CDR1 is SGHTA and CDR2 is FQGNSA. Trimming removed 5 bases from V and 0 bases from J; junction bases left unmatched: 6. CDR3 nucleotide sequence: TGTGCCAGCAGCGGCGGACAGGCTGCAACTAATGAAAAACTGTTTTTT. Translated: CASSGGQAATNEKLFF.

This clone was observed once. The CDR3, as DNA: TGTGCAAGTCCCATTGAACAGGGGAACTACACTAACTATGGCTACACCTTC. Its translation: CASPIEQGNYTNYGYTF. This chain joins TRBV12-2 and TRBJ1-2; the D call TRBD1 from the table was never checked on the DNA. TRBV12-2 is an annotated pseudogene. The CDR3 sequence is 17 residues long.

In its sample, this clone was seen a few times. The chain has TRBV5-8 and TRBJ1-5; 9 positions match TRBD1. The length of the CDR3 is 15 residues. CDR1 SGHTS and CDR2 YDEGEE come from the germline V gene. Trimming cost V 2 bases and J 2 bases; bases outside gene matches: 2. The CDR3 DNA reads TGTGCCAGCAGCTTCACAGGGGGCGGCAATCAGCCCCAGCATTTT. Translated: CASSFTGGGNQPQHF.

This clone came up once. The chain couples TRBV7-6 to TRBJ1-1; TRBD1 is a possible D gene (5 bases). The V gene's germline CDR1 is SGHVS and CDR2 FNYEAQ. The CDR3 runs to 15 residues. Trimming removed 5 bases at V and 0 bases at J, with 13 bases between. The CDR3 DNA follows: TGTGCCAGCAGCACCCCCGCGGGGGTGAACACTGAAGCTTTCTTT. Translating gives CASSTPAGVNTEAFF.

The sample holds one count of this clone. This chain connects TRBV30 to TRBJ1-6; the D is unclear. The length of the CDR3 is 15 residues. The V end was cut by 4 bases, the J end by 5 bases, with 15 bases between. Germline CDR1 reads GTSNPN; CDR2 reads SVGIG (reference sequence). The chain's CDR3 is CAWKISGEHNSPLHF. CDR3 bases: TGTGCCTGGAAGATTTCCGGGGAGCATAATTCACCCCTCCACTTT.

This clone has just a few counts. CDR3: CASSIKGDTEAFF. DNA for the CDR3: TGTGCCAGTAGTATTAAGGGGGACACTGAAGCTTTCTTT. This chain joins TRBV19 and TRBJ1-1, with D tentatively TRBD1 (6 bases). CDR1 and CDR2 (germline): LNHDA, SQIVND (reference sequence). The CDR3 is 13 amino acids. The germline V and J ends were trimmed by 3 bases and 3 bases, with 8 bases remaining between them.

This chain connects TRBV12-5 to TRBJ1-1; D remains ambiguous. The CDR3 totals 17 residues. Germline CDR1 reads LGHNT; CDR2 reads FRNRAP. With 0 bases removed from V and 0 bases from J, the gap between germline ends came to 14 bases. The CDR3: CASGLVLGPNMNTEAFF. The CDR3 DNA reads TGTGCTAGTGGTTTGGTACTAGGGCCTAACATGAACACTGAAGCTTTCTTT.

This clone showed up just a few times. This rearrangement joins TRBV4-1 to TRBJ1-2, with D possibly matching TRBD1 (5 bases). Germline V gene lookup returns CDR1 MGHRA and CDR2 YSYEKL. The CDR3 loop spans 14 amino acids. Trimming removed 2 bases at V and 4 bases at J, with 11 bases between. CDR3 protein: CASSQRGNFYGYTF. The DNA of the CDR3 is TGCGCCAGCAGCCAACGGGGGAATTTCTATGGCTACACCTTC.

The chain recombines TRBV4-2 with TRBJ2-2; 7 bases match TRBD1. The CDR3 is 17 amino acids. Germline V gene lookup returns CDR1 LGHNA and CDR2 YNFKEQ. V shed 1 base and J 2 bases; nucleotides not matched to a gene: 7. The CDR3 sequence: CASSQVTGARNTGELFF. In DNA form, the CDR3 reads TGTGCCAGCAGCCAAGTCACAGGGGCGCGTAACACCGGGGAGCTGTTTTTT.

In nucleotides, the CDR3 is TGCGCCAGCAGCTTGTTGAGACAGGGGGCGCGGGGCACTGAAGCTTTCTTT. It yields the protein CASSLLRQGARGTEAFF. V gene TRBV5-1 combines with J gene TRBJ1-1, with TRBD1 matching 10 bases. The CDR3 is 17 amino acids. The junction had 10 bases not matched to a gene; V was cut back by 1 base and J by 4 bases. From germline, CDR1 is SGHRS and CDR2 YFSETQ.

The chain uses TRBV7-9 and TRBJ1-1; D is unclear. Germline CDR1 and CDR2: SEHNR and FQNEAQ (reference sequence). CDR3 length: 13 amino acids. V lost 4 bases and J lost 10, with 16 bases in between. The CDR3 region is CASSSTPYETAFF. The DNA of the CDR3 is TGTGCCAGCAGCTCAACCCCCTATGAAACAGCTTTCTTT.

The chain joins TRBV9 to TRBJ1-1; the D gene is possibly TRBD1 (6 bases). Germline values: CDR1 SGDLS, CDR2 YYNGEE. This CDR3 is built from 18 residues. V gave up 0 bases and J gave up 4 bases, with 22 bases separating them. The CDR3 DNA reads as TGTGCCAGCAGCGTAGTCCCCAACTCTAACAGGGCCGGCACTGAAGCTTTCTTT. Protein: CASSVVPNSNRAGTEAFF.

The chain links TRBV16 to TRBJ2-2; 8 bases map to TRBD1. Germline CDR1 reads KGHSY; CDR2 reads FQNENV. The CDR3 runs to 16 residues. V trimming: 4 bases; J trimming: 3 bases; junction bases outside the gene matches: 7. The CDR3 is CASSLSETGDTGELFF. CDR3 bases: TGTGCCAGCAGCCTTTCCGAGACAGGGGACACCGGGGAGCTGTTTTTT.

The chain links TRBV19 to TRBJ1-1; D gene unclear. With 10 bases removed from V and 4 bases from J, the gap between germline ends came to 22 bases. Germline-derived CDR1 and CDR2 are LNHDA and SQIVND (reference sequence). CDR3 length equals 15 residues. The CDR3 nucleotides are TGTGCCACCGCGACTAACCGGAGGGAACCCACTGAAGCTTTCTTT. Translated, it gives CATATNRREPTEAFF.

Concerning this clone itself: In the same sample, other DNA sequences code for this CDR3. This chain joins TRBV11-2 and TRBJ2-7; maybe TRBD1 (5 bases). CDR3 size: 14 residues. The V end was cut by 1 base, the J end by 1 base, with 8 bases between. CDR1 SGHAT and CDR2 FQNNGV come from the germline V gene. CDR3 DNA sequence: TGTGCCAGCAGCTTAGGTACAGGATCCTACGAGCAGTACTTC. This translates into CASSLGTGSYEQYF.

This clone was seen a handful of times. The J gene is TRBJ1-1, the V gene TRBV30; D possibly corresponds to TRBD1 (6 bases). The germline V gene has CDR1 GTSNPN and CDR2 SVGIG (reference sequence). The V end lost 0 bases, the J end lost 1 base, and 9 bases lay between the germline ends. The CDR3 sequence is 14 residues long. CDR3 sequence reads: CAWSVLGGNTEAFF. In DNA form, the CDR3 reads TGTGCCTGGAGTGTACTAGGGGGGAACACTGAAGCTTTCTTT.

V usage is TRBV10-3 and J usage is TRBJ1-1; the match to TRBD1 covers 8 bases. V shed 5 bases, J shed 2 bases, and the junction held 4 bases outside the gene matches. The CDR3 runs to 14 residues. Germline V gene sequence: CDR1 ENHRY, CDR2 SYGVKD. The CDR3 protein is CAISSDRANTEAFF. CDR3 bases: TGTGCCATCAGTTCGGACAGGGCTAACACTGAAGCTTTCTTT.

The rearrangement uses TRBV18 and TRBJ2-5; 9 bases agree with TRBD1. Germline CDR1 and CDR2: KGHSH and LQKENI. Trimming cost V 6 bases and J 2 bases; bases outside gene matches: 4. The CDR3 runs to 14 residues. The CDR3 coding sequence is TGTGCCAGCTCGGTGACAGGGGGACAAGAGACCCAGTACTTC. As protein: CASSVTGGQETQYF.

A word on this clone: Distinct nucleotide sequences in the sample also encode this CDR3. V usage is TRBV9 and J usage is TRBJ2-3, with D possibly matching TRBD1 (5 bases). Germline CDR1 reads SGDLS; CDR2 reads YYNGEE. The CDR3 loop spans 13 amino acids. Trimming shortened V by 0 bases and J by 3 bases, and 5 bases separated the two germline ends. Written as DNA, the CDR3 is TGTGCCAGCAGCGTAGCAGGGACAGATACGCAGTATTTT. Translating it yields CASSVAGTDTQYF.

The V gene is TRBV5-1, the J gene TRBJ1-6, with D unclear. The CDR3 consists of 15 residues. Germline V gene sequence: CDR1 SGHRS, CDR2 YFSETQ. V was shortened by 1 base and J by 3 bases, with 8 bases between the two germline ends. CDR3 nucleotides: TGCGCCAGCAGCTTGTTTCCGGGCTATAATTCACCCCTCCACTTT. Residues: CASSLFPGYNSPLHF.

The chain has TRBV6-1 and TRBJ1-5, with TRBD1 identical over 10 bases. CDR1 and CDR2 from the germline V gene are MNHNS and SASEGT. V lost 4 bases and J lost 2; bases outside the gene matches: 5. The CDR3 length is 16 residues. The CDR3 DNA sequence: TGTGCCAGCAGTGGTCCCGGGACAGGGGGCAATCAGCCCCAGCATTTT. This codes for CASSGPGTGGNQPQHF.

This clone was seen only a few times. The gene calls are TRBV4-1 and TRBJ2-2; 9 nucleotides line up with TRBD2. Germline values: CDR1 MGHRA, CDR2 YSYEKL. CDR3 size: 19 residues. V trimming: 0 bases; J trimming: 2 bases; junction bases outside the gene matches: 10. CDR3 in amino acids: CASSQDHPPRGGNTGELFF. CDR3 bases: TGCGCCAGCAGCCAAGATCACCCCCCGCGGGGGGGAAACACCGGGGAGCTGTTTTTT.

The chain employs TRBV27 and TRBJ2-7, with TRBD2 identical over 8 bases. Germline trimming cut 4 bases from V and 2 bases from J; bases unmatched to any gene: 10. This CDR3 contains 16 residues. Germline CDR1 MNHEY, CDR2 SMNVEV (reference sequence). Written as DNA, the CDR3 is TGTGCCAGCAGTTCCCCCTCGGGGGGGAGCGCCTACGAGCAGTACTTC. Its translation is CASSSPSGGSAYEQYF.

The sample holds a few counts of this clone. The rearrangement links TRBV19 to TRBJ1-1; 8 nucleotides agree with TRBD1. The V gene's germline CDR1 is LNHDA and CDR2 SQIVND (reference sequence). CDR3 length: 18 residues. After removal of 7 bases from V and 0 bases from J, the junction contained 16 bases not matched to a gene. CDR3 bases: TGTGCCAGTACAAATCAGGGGGCGAATCGGCCGGTGAACACTGAAGCTTTCTTT. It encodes CASTNQGANRPVNTEAFF.

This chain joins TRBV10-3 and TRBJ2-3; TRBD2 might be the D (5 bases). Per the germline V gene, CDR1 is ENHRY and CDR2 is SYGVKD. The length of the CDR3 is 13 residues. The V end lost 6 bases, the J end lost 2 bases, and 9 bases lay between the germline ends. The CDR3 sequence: CAIRDRDTDTQYF. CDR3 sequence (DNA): TGTGCCATCAGGGACCGGGACACAGATACGCAGTATTTT.

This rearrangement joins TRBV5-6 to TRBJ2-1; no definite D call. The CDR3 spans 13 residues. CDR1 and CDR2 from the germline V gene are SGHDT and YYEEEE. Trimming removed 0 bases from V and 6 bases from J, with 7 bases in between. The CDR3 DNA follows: TGTGCCAGCAGCTTGGGTAAACTCAATGAGCAGTTCTTC. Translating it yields CASSLGKLNEQFF.